One T cell receptor beta chain is described in this entry. No antigen is known for it. The genomic DNA of each subset was split evenly across several immunoSEQ plates. Replicate PCRs from sorted subsets contained around 190 ng DNA, which is 30,000 to 35,000 T cell genomes. Method: immunoSEQ multiplex PCR; TCRdb's copy keeps in-frame clones and lacks some. The data show roughly 2.1 million clones, about 92% seen once. The ends lost 6 bases at V and 3 bases at J; junction bases unmatched: 2. This CDR3 spans 11 amino acids. CDR1 and CDR2 from the germline V gene are DFQATT and SNEGSKA (reference sequence). This entry belongs to a study of shared clonotypes between healthy human individuals. Study-wide findings and caveats: The sampled material consisted only of blood, and tissue repertoires are likely to differ. Rarefaction indicated that sorted-subset sequencing remained incomplete although depth was large.

Cells designated naive CD8 were CD45RO-negative and were positively selected for CCR7, with terminally differentiated effector memory CD45RA+ cells excluded. This receptor was identified in a man between 18 and 29 years old in good health. Some clones in this sample may be carry-over from other donors' samples. Sequencing input: naive CD8+ T cells from PBMCs. The chain carries TRBV20-1 and TRBJ2-7; 7 nucleotides agree with TRBD2. The CDR3, as DNA: TGCAGTGCCAGCGGGGACTACGAGCAGTACTTC. This codes for CSASGDYEQYF.